These 5 T cell receptor beta chains were sequenced from one sample in a study of T cell clusters in autoimmune cytopenias. Each sample's input was 250 ng genomic DNA, 35,000 to 40,000 genome equivalents. TRB was amplified by touch-down multiplex PCR, primer pools A and B combined. TCRdb re-called the multiplex PCR reads, yielding one record per CDR3 amino acid sequence without DNA. Seen in this sample are approximately 8,800 distinct CDR3 sequences; the ten most common clones hold around 4.5%. Sequenced: peripheral blood. The receptor set was obtained from a human donor with an autoimmune cytopenia or autoimmune hepatitis (not recorded which).

The CDR3 protein is CSDLGPLRDRGKYEQFF. V gene TRBV20-1 combines with J gene TRBJ2-1; TCRdb indicates TRBD1, and absent DNA this call remains unverified. The CDR3 consists of 17 residues. Germline V gives CDR1 DFQATT, CDR2 SNEGSKA (reference sequence).

The V gene is TRBV30, the J gene TRBJ2-1; TCRdb indicates TRBD1, and absent DNA this call remains unverified. Germline assignment: CDR1 GTSNPN and CDR2 SVGIG (reference sequence). CDR3 length: 18 residues. CDR3 protein: CAWSPRRGKGLTHNEQFF.

The chain recombines TRBV6-1 with TRBJ2-4; there is no DNA to check the TCRdb D call of TRBD2. The CDR3 totals 14 residues. From germline, CDR1 is MNHNS and CDR2 SASEGT. CDR3 in amino acids: CASSEGVAGGGLYF.

This chain connects TRBV6-2 or TRBV6-3 to TRBJ1-1. The CDR3 runs 11 residues. The germline V gene encodes CDR1 MNHEY and CDR2 SVGEGT. CDR3 in amino acids: CASERNTEAFF.

The rearrangement joins TRBV7-9 to TRBJ2-2; TCRdb returns TRBD1, unconfirmable since there is no DNA. The CDR3 loop spans 15 amino acids. The germline gives CDR1 SEHNR, CDR2 FQNEAQ (reference sequence). The CDR3 is CASSLAQGASGELFF.